This T cell receptor (beta chain) originates from a study of blood T cell repertoires in COVID-19. Study context: There were acute and convalescent COVID-19 samples, and they came from the United States, Italy and Spain. Sources were T cells, B-cell-depleted T cells, or PBMCs; the material itself was cDNA or gDNA.

The germline CDR1 and CDR2 sequences are SGHTA and FQGNSA. The CDR3 is 13 amino acids. The ends were cut back, 1 base at V and 7 bases at J, with 5 bases in the middle. How the authors handled the data: Reference gene primer amplification gave nucleated cell count estimates. Using immunoSEQ multiplex PCR, the repertoire was profiled, and TCRdb retains in-frame clones only, with some absent. That table furnishes V, J and clone size, whereas the DNA furnished D and trimming. The sample lists about 230,000 clones; around 85% were seen once. Sequenced sample: peripheral blood. The receptor was derived from an elderly woman with acute or convalescent COVID-19. The chain recombines TRBV7-2 with TRBJ1-6; no clear D gene. The CDR3 coding sequence is TGTGCCAGCAGCTTAGTTCCGAATTCACCCCTCCACTTT. It translates to CASSLVPNSPLHF.